Below, 5 T cell receptor beta chains from the same sample are listed, as sequenced in a study of T cells in Graves' hyperthyroidism and ophthalmopathy. TCR beta CDR3 regions were amplified from RNA. Carried out on the TCR CDR3, a first-round RT-PCR used the HTBI primer set. Using its own MiXCR run on the multiplex PCR reads, TCRdb lists one record per CDR3 protein. This sample carries 800,000 or so distinct CDR3 sequences, around 38% of them seen once, and the ten largest clones take 8.9%. The sequenced material came from blood. Source of these receptors: a man between 18 and 35 years old with Graves' hyperthyroidism.

This clonotype was counted only a few times. The genes are TRBV6-2 or TRBV6-3 and TRBJ1-2, with a tentative D call TRBD1 (5 bases). V dropped 2 bases and J dropped 4 bases, with 8 bases sitting between them. The CDR3 spans 13 residues. Germline-derived CDR1 and CDR2 are MNHEY and SVGEGT. The DNA of the CDR3 is TGTGCCAGCAGTTACGCAGGGAGCTATGGCTACACCTTC. It codes for CASSYAGSYGYTF.

The genes are TRBV2 and TRBJ2-7; D may be TRBD2 (6 bases). The CDR3 has 14 amino acids. Germline V gene lookup returns CDR1 SNHLY and CDR2 FYNNEI. Trimming shortened V by 5 bases and J by 4 bases, and 15 bases separated the two germline ends. This chain's CDR3 is CASSPRSREYEQYF. CDR3 nucleotides: TGTGCCAGCAGTCCCCGGTCCCGGGAGTACGAGCAGTACTTC. Based on the CDR3 plus reference TRBV2 and TRBJ2-7, the full variable domain is EPEVTQTPSHQVTQMGQEVILRCVPISNHLYFYWYRQILGQKVEFLVSFYNNEISEKSEIFDDQFSVERPDGSNFTLKIRSTKLEDSAMYFCASSPRSREYEQYFGPGTRLTVT.

This sequence joins TRBV19 and TRBJ2-7; 7 positions match TRBD2. Germline V gene lookup returns CDR1 LNHDA and CDR2 SQIVND (reference sequence). CDR3 length: 17 residues. Trimming took 4 bases from V and 0 from J; bases not matched to a gene: 12. CDR3 coding DNA: TGTGCCAGTAGTACCGACCCTAGCGGAAGTTACTCCTACGAGCAGTACTTC. As protein: CASSTDPSGSYSYEQYF.

This chain links TRBV7-2 with TRBJ2-7; D unresolved. Germline CDR1 is SGHTA and CDR2 is FQGNSA. CDR3 size: 11 residues. V was clipped by 4 bases and J by 10 bases, with 11 bases between them. CDR3: CASSSQGHQYF. The CDR3 coding sequence is TGTGCCAGCAGCTCCCAAGGGCACCAGTACTTC.

A word on this clonotype: The junction does not match germline at one end; this may be a read error. The gene calls are TRBV5-1 and TRBJ1-6; 9 bases align to TRBD1. The CDR3 runs to 15 residues. The germline V gene has CDR1 SGHRS and CDR2 YFSETQ. CDR3 amino acids: CASSGGQGYNSPLHF. The CDR3 DNA sequence: TGTGCCAGCAGCGGGGGACAGGGATATAATTCACCCCTCCACTTT.